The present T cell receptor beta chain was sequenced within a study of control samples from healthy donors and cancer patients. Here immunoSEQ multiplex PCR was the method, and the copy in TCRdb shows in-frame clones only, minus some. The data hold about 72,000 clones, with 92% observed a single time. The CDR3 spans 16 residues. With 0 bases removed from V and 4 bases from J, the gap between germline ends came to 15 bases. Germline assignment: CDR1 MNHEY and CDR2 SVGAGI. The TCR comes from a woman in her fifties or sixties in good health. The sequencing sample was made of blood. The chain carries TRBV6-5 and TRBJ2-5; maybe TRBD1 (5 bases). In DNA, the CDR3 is TGTGCCAGCAGTTACTCCCCCCAGGGTGGGTCAGAGACCCAGTACTTC. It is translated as CASSYSPQGGSETQYF.